What follows is one TCR beta chain and its context. Running of the v3.0 immunoSEQ assay took place at survey level. For each individual sample, sequencing targeted roughly 35,000-55,000 T-cell genomes. Libraries were prepared by immunoSEQ multiplex PCR; TCRdb keeps only in-frame clonotypes and omits some of them. The repertoire holds roughly 16,000 clones, with over 75% as singletons. These data come from a study of long-term antiretroviral therapy in people with HIV. Germline V gives CDR1 ENHRY, CDR2 SYGVKD. Trimming took 1 base from V and 4 from J, leaving 18 bases between them. The CDR3 has 17 amino acids.

Material: unsorted PBMCs, obtained 0.3 years after starting antiretroviral therapy. This TCR was sampled from a man in his 60s with HIV. The chain employs TRBV10-3 and TRBJ2-3, with a weak D call TRBD2 (6 bases). CDR3 sequence (DNA): TGTGCCATCAGTGAGTTTAGCGTAGCTAGCGAACCAGATACGCAGTATTTT. Its protein is CAISEFSVASEPDTQYF.